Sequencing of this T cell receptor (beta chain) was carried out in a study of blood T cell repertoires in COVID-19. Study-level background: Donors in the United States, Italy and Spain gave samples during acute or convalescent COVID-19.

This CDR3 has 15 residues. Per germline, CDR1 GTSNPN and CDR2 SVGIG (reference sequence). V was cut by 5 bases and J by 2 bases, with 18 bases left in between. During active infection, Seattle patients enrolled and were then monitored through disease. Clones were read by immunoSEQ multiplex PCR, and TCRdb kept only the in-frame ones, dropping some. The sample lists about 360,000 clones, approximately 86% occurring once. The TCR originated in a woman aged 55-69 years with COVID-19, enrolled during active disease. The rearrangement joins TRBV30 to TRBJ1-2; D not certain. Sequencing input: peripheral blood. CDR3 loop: CAWVPGSVQNYGYTF. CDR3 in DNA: TGTGCCTGGGTCCCCGGTTCGGTACAGAACTATGGCTACACCTTC.